This TCR beta chain was sequenced in a study of T cells in Graves' hyperthyroidism and ophthalmopathy. In its sample, this clonotype was seen a few times. Its cognate antigen is unknown. Amplified regions were TCR beta CDR3 sequences from RNA transcripts. Carried out on the TCR CDR3, a first-round RT-PCR used the HTBI primer set. One entry per CDR3 protein, called by TCRdb with MiXCR from the multiplex PCR reads. The sample contains hundreds of thousands of distinct CDR3 sequences, approximately 14% of which appear only once. Study outcomes and limitations: Ophthalmopathy was predicted by the model a median of roughly 6 months ahead of onset.

The receptor was isolated from a woman aged 18-35 years with Graves' hyperthyroidism. Sequenced material: blood.

CDR3 bases: TGTGCCAGCAGCGTAGGGGCACCGGGAAACACCATATATTTT. This codes for CASSVGAPGNTIYF. The chain combines TRBV9 with TRBJ1-3; unclear D gene. Trimming took 0 bases from V and 4 from J, leaving 8 bases between them. The germline V gene encodes CDR1 SGDLS and CDR2 YYNGEE. This CDR3 region has 14 residues.